The T cell receptor (beta chain) under discussion was sequenced for a study of cytomegalovirus exposure and HLA in healthy donors. The study ran its PCR with 60 Vbeta and 13 Jbeta primers. Clones were read by immunoSEQ multiplex PCR, and TCRdb kept only the in-frame ones, dropping some. The specimen's table records about 130,000 clones. The CDR3 is made up of 15 amino acids. V lost 5 bases to trimming and J lost 4 bases; unmatched junction nucleotides: 7. Germline V gene lookup returns CDR1 SEHNR and CDR2 FQNEAQ (reference sequence). This cohort consisted of healthy bone marrow donors. Study-level points and caveats: Associated with cytomegalovirus, according to the listing, were some 150 TCR beta chains. Later genetic work tied a missense DCLRE1C variant to beta-chain V and J trimming.

Concerning this clone: The antigen is not known.

The sample was PBMCs. This chain uses TRBV7-9 with TRBJ2-3, with 9 bases matching TRBD1. The origin of this receptor is a man between 18 and 29 years old in good health and CMV-seronegative. CDR3 DNA sequence: TGTGCCAGCAGCCACCGGGACAGGGTGTCAGATACGCAGTATTTT. Its translation is CASSHRDRVSDTQYF.